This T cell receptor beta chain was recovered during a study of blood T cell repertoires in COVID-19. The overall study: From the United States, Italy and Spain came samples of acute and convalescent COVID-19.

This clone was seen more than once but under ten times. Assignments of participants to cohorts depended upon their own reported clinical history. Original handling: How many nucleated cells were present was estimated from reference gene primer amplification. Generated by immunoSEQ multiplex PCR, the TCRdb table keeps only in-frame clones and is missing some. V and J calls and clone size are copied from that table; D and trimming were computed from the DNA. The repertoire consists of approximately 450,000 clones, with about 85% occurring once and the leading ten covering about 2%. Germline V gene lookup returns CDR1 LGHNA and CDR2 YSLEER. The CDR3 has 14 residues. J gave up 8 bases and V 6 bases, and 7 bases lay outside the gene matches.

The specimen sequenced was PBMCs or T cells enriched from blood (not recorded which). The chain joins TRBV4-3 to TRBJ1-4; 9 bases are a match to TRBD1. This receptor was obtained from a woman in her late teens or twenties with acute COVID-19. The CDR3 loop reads CASRDRGKTEKLFF. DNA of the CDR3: TGCGCCAGCAGGGACAGGGGCAAAACAGAAAAACTGTTTTTT.